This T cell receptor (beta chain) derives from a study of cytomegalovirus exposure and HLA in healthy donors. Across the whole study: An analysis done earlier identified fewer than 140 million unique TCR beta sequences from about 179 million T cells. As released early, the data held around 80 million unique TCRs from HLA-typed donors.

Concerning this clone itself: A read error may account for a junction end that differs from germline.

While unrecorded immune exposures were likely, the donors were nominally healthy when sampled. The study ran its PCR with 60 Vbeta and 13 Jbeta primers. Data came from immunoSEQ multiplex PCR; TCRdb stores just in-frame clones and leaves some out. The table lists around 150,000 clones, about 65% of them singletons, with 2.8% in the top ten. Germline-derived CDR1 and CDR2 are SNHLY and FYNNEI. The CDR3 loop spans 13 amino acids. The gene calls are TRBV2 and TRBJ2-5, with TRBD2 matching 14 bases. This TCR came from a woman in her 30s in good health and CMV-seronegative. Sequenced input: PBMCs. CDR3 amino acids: CASRGLAGEPQYF. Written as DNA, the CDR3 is TGTGCCAGCAGGGGACTAGCGGGAGAGCCCCAGTACTTC.